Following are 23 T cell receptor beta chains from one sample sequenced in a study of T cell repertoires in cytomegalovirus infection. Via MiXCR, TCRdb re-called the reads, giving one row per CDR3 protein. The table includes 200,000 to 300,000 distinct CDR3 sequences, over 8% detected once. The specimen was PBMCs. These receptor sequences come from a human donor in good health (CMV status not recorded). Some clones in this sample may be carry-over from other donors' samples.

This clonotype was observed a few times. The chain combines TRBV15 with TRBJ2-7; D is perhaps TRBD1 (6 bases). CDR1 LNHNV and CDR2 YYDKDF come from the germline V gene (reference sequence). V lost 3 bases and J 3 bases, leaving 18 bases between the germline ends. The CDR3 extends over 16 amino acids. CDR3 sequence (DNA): TGTGCCACCAGCAGCTCCTTTAGGGGGAGAGGCTACGAGCAGTACTTC. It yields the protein CATSSSFRGRGYEQYF.

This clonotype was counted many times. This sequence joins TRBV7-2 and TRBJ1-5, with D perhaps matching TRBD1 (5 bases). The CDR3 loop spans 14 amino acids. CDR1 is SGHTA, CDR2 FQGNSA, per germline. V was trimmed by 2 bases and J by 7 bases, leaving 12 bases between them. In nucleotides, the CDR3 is TGTGCCAGCAGCTTATATGGGCAGGGACAGCCCCAGCATTTT. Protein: CASSLYGQGQPQHF.

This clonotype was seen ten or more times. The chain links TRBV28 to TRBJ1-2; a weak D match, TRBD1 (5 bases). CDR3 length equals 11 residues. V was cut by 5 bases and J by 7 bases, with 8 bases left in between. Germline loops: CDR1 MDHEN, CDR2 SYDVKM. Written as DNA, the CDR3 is TGTGCCAGCAGTCCTCAGGGTGGCTACACCTTC. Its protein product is CASSPQGGYTF.

This CDR3 is CAGGRDRVDEQFF. In nucleotides, the CDR3 is TGTGCCGGGGGACGGGACAGGGTTGATGAGCAGTTCTTC. The chain is built from TRBV2 and TRBJ2-1, with TRBD1 matching over 9 bases. CDR1 and CDR2 from the germline V gene are SNHLY and FYNNEI. There are 13 residues in the CDR3. The J segment lost 8 bases and the V segment lost 11 bases, leaving 10 bases of the junction unmatched.

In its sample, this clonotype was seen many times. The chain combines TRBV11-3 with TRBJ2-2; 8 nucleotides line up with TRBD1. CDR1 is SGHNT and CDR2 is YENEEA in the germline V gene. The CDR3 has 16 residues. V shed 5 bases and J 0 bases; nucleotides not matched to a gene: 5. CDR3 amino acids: CASSNNRGTNTGELFF. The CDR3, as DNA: TGTGCCAGCAGCAACAACAGGGGGACGAACACCGGGGAGCTGTTTTTT.

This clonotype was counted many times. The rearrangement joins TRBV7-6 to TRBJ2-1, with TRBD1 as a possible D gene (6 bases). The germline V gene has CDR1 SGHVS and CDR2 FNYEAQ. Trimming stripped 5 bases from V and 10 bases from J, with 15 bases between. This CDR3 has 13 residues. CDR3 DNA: TGTGCCAGCAGCACCGCCGCCCAGGGGGAGCAGTTCTTC. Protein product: CASSTAAQGEQFF.

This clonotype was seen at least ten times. In DNA, the CDR3 is TGTGCCAGCAGATCCTATGACCTCTCCCTACAAAAGGGCTACACCTTC. Its protein product is CASRSYDLSLQKGYTF. This chain connects TRBV6-1 to TRBJ1-2; no definite D call. The CDR3 contains 16 residues. CDR1 is MNHNS, CDR2 SASEGT, per germline. Trimming left V 6 bases short and J 8 bases short, with 25 bases between.

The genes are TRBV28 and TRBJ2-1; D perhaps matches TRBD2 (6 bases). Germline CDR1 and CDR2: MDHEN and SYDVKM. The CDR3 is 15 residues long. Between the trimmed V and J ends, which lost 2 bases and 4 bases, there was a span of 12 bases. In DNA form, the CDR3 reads TGTGCCAGCAGTTTACTAGCGATGGATTACAATGAGCAGTTCTTC. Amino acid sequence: CASSLLAMDYNEQFF.

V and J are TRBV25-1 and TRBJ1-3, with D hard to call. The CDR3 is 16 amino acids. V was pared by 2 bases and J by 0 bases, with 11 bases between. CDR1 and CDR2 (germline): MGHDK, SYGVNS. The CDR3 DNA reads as TGTGCCAGCAGTGAACGGTACGGAAGCTCTGGAAACACCATATATTTT. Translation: CASSERYGSSGNTIYF.

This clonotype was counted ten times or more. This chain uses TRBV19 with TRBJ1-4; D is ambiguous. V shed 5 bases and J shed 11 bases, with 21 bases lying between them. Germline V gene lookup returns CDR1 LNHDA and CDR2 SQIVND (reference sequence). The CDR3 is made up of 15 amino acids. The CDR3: CASSSVGLSPDKLFF. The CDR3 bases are TGTGCCAGTAGTTCAGTAGGCCTGAGCCCTGATAAACTGTTTTTT. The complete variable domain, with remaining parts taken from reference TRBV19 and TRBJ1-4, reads DGGITQSPKYLFRKEGQNVTLSCEQNLNHDAMYWYRQDPGQGLRLIYYSQIVNDFQKGDIAEGYSVSREKKESFPLTVTSAQKNPTAFYLCASSSVGLSPDKLFFGSGTQLSVL.

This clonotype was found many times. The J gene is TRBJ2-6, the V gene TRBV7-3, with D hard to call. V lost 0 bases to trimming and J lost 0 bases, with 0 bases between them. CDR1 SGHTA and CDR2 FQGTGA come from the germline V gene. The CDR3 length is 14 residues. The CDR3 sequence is CASSLTSGANVLTF. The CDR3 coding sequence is TGTGCCAGCAGCTTAACCTCTGGGGCCAACGTCCTGACTTTC. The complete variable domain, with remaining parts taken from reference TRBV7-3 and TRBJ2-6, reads GAGVSQTPSNKVTEKGKYVELRCDPISGHTALYWYRQSLGQGPEFLIYFQGTGAADDSGLPNDRFFAVRPEGSVSTLKIQRTERGDSAVYLCASSLTSGANVLTFGAGSRLTVL.

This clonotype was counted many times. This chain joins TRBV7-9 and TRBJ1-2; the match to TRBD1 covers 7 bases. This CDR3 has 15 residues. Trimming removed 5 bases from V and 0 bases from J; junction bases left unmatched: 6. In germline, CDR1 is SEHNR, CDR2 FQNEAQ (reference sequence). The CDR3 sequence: CASSQDGTANYGYTF. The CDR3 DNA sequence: TGTGCCAGCAGCCAAGATGGGACAGCTAACTATGGCTACACCTTC.

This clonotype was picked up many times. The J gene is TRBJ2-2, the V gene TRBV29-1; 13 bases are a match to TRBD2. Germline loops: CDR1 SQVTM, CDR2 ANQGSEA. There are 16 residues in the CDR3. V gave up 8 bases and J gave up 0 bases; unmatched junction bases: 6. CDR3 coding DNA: TGCAGCATCCGGACTAGCGGGGGTGCGAACACCGGGGAGCTGTTTTTT. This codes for CSIRTSGGANTGELFF.

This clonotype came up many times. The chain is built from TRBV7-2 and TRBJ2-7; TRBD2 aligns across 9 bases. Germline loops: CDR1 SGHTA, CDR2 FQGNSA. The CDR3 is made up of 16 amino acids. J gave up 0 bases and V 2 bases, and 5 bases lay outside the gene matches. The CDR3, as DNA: TGTGCCAGCAGCTTAAGAGCGGGGGGCGGCTCCTACGAGCAGTACTTC. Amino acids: CASSLRAGGGSYEQYF.

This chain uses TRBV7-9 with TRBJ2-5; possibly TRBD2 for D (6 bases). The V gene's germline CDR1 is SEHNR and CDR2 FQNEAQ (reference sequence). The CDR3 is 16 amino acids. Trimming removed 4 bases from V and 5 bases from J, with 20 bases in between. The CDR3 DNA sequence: TGTGCCAGCAGCTCCATGCGGGATACGGGTAGCGAGACCCAGTACTTC. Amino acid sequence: CASSSMRDTGSETQYF.

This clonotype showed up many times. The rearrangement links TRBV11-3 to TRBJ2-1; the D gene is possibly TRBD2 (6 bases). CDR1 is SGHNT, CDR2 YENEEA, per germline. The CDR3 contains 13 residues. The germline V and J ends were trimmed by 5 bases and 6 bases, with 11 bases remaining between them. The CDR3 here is CASSPAGSNEQFF. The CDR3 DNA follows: TGTGCCAGCAGCCCGGCGGGGAGCAATGAGCAGTTCTTC.

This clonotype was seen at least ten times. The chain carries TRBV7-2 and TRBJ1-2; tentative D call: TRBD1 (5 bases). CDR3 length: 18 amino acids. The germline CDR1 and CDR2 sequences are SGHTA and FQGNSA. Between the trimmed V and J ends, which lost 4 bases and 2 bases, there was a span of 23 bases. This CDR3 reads CASSSYTATGPTNYGYTF. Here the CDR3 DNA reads TGTGCCAGCAGCTCATACACGGCAACGGGACCCACGAACTATGGCTACACCTTC.

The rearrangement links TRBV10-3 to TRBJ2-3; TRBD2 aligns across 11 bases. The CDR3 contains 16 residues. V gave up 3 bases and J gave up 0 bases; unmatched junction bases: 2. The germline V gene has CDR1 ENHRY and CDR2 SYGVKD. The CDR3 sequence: CAISDRTSGSTDTQYF. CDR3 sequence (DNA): TGTGCCATCAGTGATCGGACTAGCGGGAGCACAGATACGCAGTATTTT.

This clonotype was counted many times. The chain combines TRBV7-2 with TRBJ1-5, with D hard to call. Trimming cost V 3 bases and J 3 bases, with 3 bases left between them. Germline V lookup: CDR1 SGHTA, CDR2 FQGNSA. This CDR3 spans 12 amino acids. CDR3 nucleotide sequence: TGTGCCAGCAGCTTCCTCAATCAGCCCCAGCATTTT. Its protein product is CASSFLNQPQHF.

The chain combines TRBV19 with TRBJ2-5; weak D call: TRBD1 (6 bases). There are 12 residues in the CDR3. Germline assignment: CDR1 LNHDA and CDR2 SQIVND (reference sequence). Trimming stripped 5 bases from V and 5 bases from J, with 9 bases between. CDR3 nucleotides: TGTGCCAGTAGTCACAGGGACGAGACCCAGTACTTC. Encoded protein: CASSHRDETQYF.

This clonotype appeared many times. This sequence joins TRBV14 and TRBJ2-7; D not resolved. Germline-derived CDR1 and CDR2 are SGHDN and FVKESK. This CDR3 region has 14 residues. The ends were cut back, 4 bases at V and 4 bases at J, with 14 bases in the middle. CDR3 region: CASSRWGSRYEQYF. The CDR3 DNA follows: TGTGCCAGCAGCCGTTGGGGAAGTCGGTACGAGCAGTACTTC.

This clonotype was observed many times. The CDR3 nucleotides read TGTGCCAGCAGCCCCCACCCCGGCTACGAGCAGTACTTC. This translates into CASSPHPGYEQYF. This chain connects TRBV7-3 to TRBJ2-7; D is undetermined. V lost 5 bases, J lost 3 bases, and 11 bases lay in between. The germline V gene encodes CDR1 SGHTA and CDR2 FQGTGA. The CDR3 is 13 amino acids.

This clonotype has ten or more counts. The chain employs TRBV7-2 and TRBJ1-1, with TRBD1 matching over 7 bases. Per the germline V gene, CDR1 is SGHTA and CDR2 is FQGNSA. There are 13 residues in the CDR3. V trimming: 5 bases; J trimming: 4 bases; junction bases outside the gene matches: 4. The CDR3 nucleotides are TGTGCCAGCAGCATCACAGGGGTCACTGAAGCTTTCTTT. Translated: CASSITGVTEAFF. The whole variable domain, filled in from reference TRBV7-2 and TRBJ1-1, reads GAGVSQSPSNKVTEKGKDVELRCDPISGHTALYWYRQSLGQGLEFLIYFQGNSAPDKSGLPSDRFSAERTGGSVSTLTIQRTQQEDSAVYLCASSITGVTEAFFGQGTRLTVV.